This record concerns one T cell receptor beta chain sequence. The antigen is undetermined. The data stem from a study of CD8 T cells in ankylosing spondylitis. CDR3 length equals 16 residues. The junction had 10 bases not matched to a gene; V was cut back by 3 bases and J by 12 bases. From germline, CDR1 is KGHDR and CDR2 SFDVKD. TCRdb re-analysed the 5' RACE reads in MiXCR, keeping a single row per CDR3 protein. The repertoire has 220,000 or so distinct CDR3 sequences, approximately 20% of them found once; the top ten carry approximately 40%. The study, taken as a whole, reports: A TCR beta motif of under 10 highly homologous variants appeared characteristic of ankylosing spondylitis blood. Peripheral blood held disease-linked clones only at relatively low frequency, and these were CD8+.

Sequenced material: blood, either unsorted or a sorted T cell fraction (not recorded which). The V gene is TRBV24-1, the J gene TRBJ2-1; 13 bases match TRBD2. The receptor was derived from a male donor with ankylosing spondylitis. CDR3 sequence: CATSDITGTSGIGQFF. The CDR3 nucleotides read TGTGCCACCAGTGATATCACCGGGACTAGCGGGATTGGGCAGTTCTTC.